The 27 T cell receptor beta chains below all came from one sample that was sequenced in a study of identical twins (TCRdb year 2016). The receptor library was made with 5' RACE. Instrument used: Illumina HiSeq 2000. Using fastp at Q25 and MiXCR, TCRdb reprocessed the public reads and kept productive beta chains. Here each entry gathers all rows of one CDR3 protein and keeps the most common genes and DNA. The sample contains 600,000 to 700,000 distinct CDR3 sequences, 21% of them found a single time. Jointly, the top ten make up 4% to 5.5% of the sample. Another study also made use of these data, one on T cells expressing NK-cell markers.

Source material: PBMCs. Receptors originate from a woman under 30 in good health.

V gene TRBV6-1 combines with J gene TRBJ1-5; TRBD1 matches 9 bases. Trimming at V came to 6 bases and at J to 1 base, leaving 13 bases not matched to a gene. CDR1 and CDR2 from the germline V gene are MNHNS and SASEGT. The CDR3 covers 18 residues. The CDR3 spells CASSSVPGQGRSNQPQHF. The CDR3 region has the DNA TGTGCCAGCAGCTCCGTCCCGGGACAGGGCCGGAGCAATCAGCCCCAGCATTTT.

This clonotype was observed once. The chain combines TRBV12-3 or TRBV12-4 with TRBJ2-7; 15 bases are shared with TRBD2. The CDR3 is 17 residues long. V was pared by 6 bases and J by 6 bases, with 12 bases of the junction left unmatched. The CDR3 nucleotides read TGTGCCAGCAGGAGGGGGACTAGCGGGAGGAAGGTAGGCGAGCAGTACTTC. It encodes CASRRGTSGRKVGEQYF.

The rearrangement joins TRBV29-1 to TRBJ1-1; D remains ambiguous. The length of the CDR3 is 11 residues. V shed 7 bases and J shed 0 bases, with 6 bases lying between them. Per germline, CDR1 SQVTM and CDR2 ANQGSEA. This CDR3 reads CSAKLNTEAFF. The CDR3 DNA reads TGCAGCGCTAAACTGAACACTGAAGCTTTCTTT. The full variable domain, with the rest looked up from reference TRBV29-1 and TRBJ1-1, is SAVISQKPSRDICQRGTSLTIQCQVDSQVTMMFWYRQQPGQSLTLIATANQGSEATYESGFVIDKFPISRPNLTFSTLTVSNMSPEDSSIYLCSAKLNTEAFFGQGTRLTVV.

The count of this clonotype is one. The chain joins TRBV6-2 or TRBV6-3 to TRBJ2-7; 14 nucleotides line up with TRBD2. The CDR3 is 18 amino acids. Germline trimming cut 5 bases from V and 4 bases from J; bases unmatched to any gene: 13. Germline CDR1 is MNHEY and CDR2 is SVGEGT. CDR3 bases: TGTGCCAGCAGTGCCCGGACTAGCGGGAGGCCCGGAGGATACGAGCAGTACTTC. Translation gives CASSARTSGRPGGYEQYF.

This clonotype showed up just once. This chain uses TRBV5-1 with TRBJ2-1, with TRBD2 as a possible D gene (5 bases). The CDR3 sequence is 14 residues long. The germline V gene encodes CDR1 SGHRS and CDR2 YFSETQ. V was cut by 4 bases and J by 7 bases, with 15 bases left in between. The CDR3 DNA reads TGCGCCAGCAGCGCCCCCGAGGGTGGTAATGAGCAGTTCTTC. Translating it yields CASSAPEGGNEQFF.

This clonotype was picked up a small number of times. The V gene is TRBV24-1, the J gene TRBJ2-7; D is unresolved. V was cut by 8 bases and J by 0 bases, with 10 bases left in between. CDR3 length: 13 residues. Germline V gives CDR1 KGHDR, CDR2 SFDVKD. DNA for the CDR3: TGTGCCACCACCCACCGCGACTCCTACGAGCAGTACTTC. It encodes CATTHRDSYEQYF.

This clonotype was seen repeatedly, ten times or more. The J gene is TRBJ2-7, the V gene TRBV7-9; 8 nucleotides line up with TRBD1. Germline V gene lookup returns CDR1 SEHNR and CDR2 FQNEAQ (reference sequence). After removal of 4 bases from V and 9 bases from J, the junction contained 11 bases not matched to a gene. The CDR3 length is 14 residues. CDR3 loop: CASSWADRAWGQYF. The CDR3 DNA reads as TGTGCCAGCAGCTGGGCGGACAGGGCTTGGGGGCAGTACTTC.

This clonotype was counted only a few times. The chain is built from TRBV29-1 and TRBJ2-1; possible D gene TRBD2, 6 bases. CDR3 size: 13 residues. Trimming removed 5 bases at V and 5 bases at J, with 13 bases between. Germline V gene sequence: CDR1 SQVTM, CDR2 ANQGSEA. CDR3 in DNA: TGCAGCGTTTACACCGGGACTCACAATGAGCAGTTCTTC. As protein: CSVYTGTHNEQFF.

The chain is built from TRBV5-1 and TRBJ2-1; 10 bases agree with TRBD2. This CDR3 comprises 16 residues. Germline V gives CDR1 SGHRS, CDR2 YFSETQ. J gave up 9 bases and V 4 bases, and 13 bases lay outside the gene matches. DNA for the CDR3: TGCGCCAGCAGCAAGCCCGGACTAGCGGCTTTTGGTGAGCAGTTCTTC. It specifies CASSKPGLAAFGEQFF.

This clonotype came up many times. The chain carries TRBV6-5 and TRBJ2-7; D gene uncertain. Trimming removed 4 bases from V and 0 bases from J, with 13 bases in between. The CDR3 runs 15 residues. The germline V gene encodes CDR1 MNHEY and CDR2 SVGAGI. The CDR3 loop reads CASSFRSLNSYEQYF. CDR3 in DNA: TGTGCCAGCAGTTTTAGGTCACTAAACTCCTACGAGCAGTACTTC.

In this sample, this clonotype turned up a few times. The chain recombines TRBV6-5 with TRBJ2-7; D ambiguous. V lost 4 bases and J lost 2, with 12 bases in between. CDR1 is MNHEY and CDR2 is SVGAGI in the germline V gene. This CDR3 comprises 14 residues. CDR3: CASSFPGLTYEQYF. The CDR3 DNA reads as TGTGCCAGCAGTTTTCCGGGCCTCACCTACGAGCAGTACTTC.

The genes are TRBV20-1 and TRBJ2-5; D might be TRBD2 (6 bases). Germline values: CDR1 DFQATT, CDR2 SNEGSKA (reference sequence). Trimming stripped 5 bases from V and 2 bases from J, with 9 bases between. The CDR3 extends over 12 amino acids. CDR3: CSAGTRQETQYF. In DNA, the CDR3 is TGCAGTGCTGGGACTCGGCAAGAGACCCAGTACTTC.

This clonotype was counted a few times. The chain combines TRBV20-1 with TRBJ1-1, with D tentatively TRBD1 (6 bases). V was cut by 3 bases and J by 1 base, with 12 bases left in between. Germline V CDR1 and CDR2: DFQATT, SNEGSKA (reference sequence). The CDR3 sequence is 14 residues long. CDR3 loop: CSAREGVRNTEAFF. CDR3 bases: TGCAGTGCTAGGGAGGGGGTACGGAACACTGAAGCTTTCTTT.

This chain links TRBV27 with TRBJ2-7; TRBD2 matches 8 bases. The CDR3 is 16 amino acids. Germline V lookup: CDR1 MNHEY, CDR2 SMNVEV (reference sequence). Trimming at V came to 6 bases and at J to 2 bases, leaving 12 bases not matched to a gene. CDR3 amino acids: CASRMTGTRAPYEQYF. The DNA for the CDR3 is TGTGCCAGCAGGATGACCGGGACTAGGGCGCCCTACGAGCAGTACTTC.

The rearrangement links TRBV29-1 to TRBJ1-2; D unresolved. Deletions cut 5 bases from V and 1 base from J, with 5 bases between. The CDR3 has 11 residues. Germline V gene lookup returns CDR1 SQVTM and CDR2 ANQGSEA. CDR3 residues: CSVTSNYGYTF. The CDR3 DNA follows: TGCAGCGTTACAAGTAACTATGGCTACACCTTC.

The V call is TRBV6-1, the J call TRBJ1-5; the match to TRBD1 covers 10 bases. This CDR3 comprises 16 residues. Germline loops: CDR1 MNHNS, CDR2 SASEGT. V lost 5 bases to trimming and J lost 5 bases; unmatched junction nucleotides: 9. Written as DNA, the CDR3 is TGTGCCAGCAGTCCATCGACAGGGGGCGCGGATCAGCCCCAGCATTTT. Amino acids: CASSPSTGGADQPQHF.

This clonotype showed up many times. The junction shows a germline mismatch at one end, possibly a read error. The chain links TRBV7-2 to TRBJ2-3; a weak D match, TRBD1 (5 bases). Germline-derived CDR1 and CDR2 are SGHTA and FQGNSA. This CDR3 has 14 amino acids. The CDR3 region is CASSLGPGTDTQYF. The DNA of the CDR3 is TGCGCCAGCAGCCTGGGGCCAGGCACAGATACGCAGTATTTT.

The chain has TRBV9 and TRBJ2-1; D could derive from TRBD1 or TRBD2 (5 bases each). Germline assignment: CDR1 SGDLS and CDR2 YYNGEE. Trimming stripped 3 bases from V and 9 bases from J, with 13 bases between. This CDR3 comprises 13 residues. The CDR3 DNA reads TGTGCCAGCAGCGCCACCTCAGGGACTGAGCAGTTCTTC. This translates into CASSATSGTEQFF.

This clonotype has just a few counts. The chain links TRBV20-1 to TRBJ2-1; D is undetermined. The ends were cut back, 1 base at V and 10 bases at J, with 8 bases in the middle. Germline V gene sequence: CDR1 DFQATT, CDR2 SNEGSKA (reference sequence). CDR3 length: 11 residues. The CDR3, as DNA: TGCAGTGCTAGAGCTACCCGAGAGCAGTTCTTC. It yields the protein CSARATREQFF.

This clonotype was picked up a small number of times. The chain carries TRBV3-1 and TRBJ2-3; D uncertain. The CDR3 consists of 15 residues. Trimming left V 0 bases short and J 6 bases short, with 13 bases between. The V gene's germline CDR1 is LGHDT and CDR2 YNNKEL (reference sequence). In DNA, the CDR3 is TGTGCCAGCAGCCAAGATCTCCGACTTGTGGATACGCAGTATTTT. Protein product: CASSQDLRLVDTQYF.

A few counts support this clonotype. The rearrangement joins TRBV4-3 to TRBJ2-2, with D unresolved. Trimming removed 0 bases at V and 4 bases at J, with 3 bases between. The CDR3 has 13 amino acids. Germline CDR1 and CDR2: LGHNA and YSLEER. Here the CDR3 reads CASSQDPTGELFF. CDR3 sequence (DNA): TGCGCCAGCAGCCAAGACCCCACCGGGGAGCTGTTTTTT.

The rearrangement links TRBV2 to TRBJ2-1, with unresolved D. Germline V gene lookup returns CDR1 SNHLY and CDR2 FYNNEI. V was trimmed by 9 bases and J by 0 bases, leaving 12 bases between them. The CDR3 length is 14 residues. CDR3 coding DNA: TGTGCCAGGCGACAATACGGCTCCTACAATGAGCAGTTCTTC. Translated: CARRQYGSYNEQFF.

This clonotype was counted between two and nine times. CDR3 sequence: CASQLAGGLNEQFF. Written as DNA, the CDR3 is TGTGCCAGTCAGCTAGCGGGGGGGCTCAATGAGCAGTTCTTC. The chain couples TRBV7-2 to TRBJ2-1; 12 nucleotides agree with TRBD2. Germline-derived CDR1 and CDR2 are SGHTA and FQGNSA. The CDR3 runs 14 residues. V lost 9 bases to trimming and J lost 6 bases; unmatched junction nucleotides: 6. The whole variable domain, filled in from reference TRBV7-2 and TRBJ2-1, reads GAGVSQSPSNKVTEKGKDVELRCDPISGHTALYWYRQSLGQGLEFLIYFQGNSAPDKSGLPSDRFSAERTGGSVSTLTIQRTQQEDSAVYLCASQLAGGLNEQFFGPGTRLTVL.

The CDR3 region has the DNA TGTGCCAGCAGTTTTCAAGGGCCGATGAACACTGAAGCTTTCTTT. It specifies CASSFQGPMNTEAFF. The genes are TRBV12-3 or TRBV12-4 and TRBJ1-1; D gene unclear. This CDR3 spans 15 amino acids. Deletions cut 3 bases from V and 0 bases from J, with 11 bases between.

V is TRBV15 and J is TRBJ2-7; D is unclear. Germline V gives CDR1 LNHNV, CDR2 YYDKDF (reference sequence). V lost 1 base and J lost 0, with 16 bases in between. This CDR3 region has 17 residues. CDR3 DNA sequence: TGTGCCACCAGCAGAGGGGCGTCGCAACTTTTCTCCTACGAGCAGTACTTC. It yields the protein CATSRGASQLFSYEQYF.

The chain combines TRBV6-2 or TRBV6-3 with TRBJ1-1, with 9 bases aligning to TRBD1. This CDR3 contains 16 residues. The V gene end was trimmed by 6 bases and the J gene end by 5 bases; junction bases not matched to a gene: 13. The germline V gene has CDR1 MNHEY and CDR2 SVGEGT. The DNA for the CDR3 is TGTGCCAGCAGAAGGACAGGGGACACTGCAGGGACTGAAGCTTTCTTT. Protein sequence: CASRRTGDTAGTEAFF.

This clonotype was counted only a few times. The chain uses TRBV14 and TRBJ2-3; 8 bases map to TRBD1. Germline V CDR1 and CDR2: SGHDN, FVKESK. The CDR3 sequence is 17 residues long. With V trimmed by 2 bases and J by 3 bases, 10 bases remained unmatched. The CDR3 sequence is CASSQHDRGVWTDTQYF. The CDR3 DNA reads as TGTGCCAGCAGCCAACACGACAGGGGAGTTTGGACAGATACGCAGTATTTT.